Shown below are 3 T cell receptor beta chains from a single sample sequenced in a study of brain T cells in children with intractable seizures. Time point denoted: blood from clinic visit 5 months post-surgery; TSC patient then seizure free. The data were produced by immunoSEQ multiplex PCR, yet TCRdb's version contains in-frame clones alone and is incomplete. Among 300,000 to 400,000 clones, 93% were seen once, and the ten largest hold 5.7%. The source was peripheral blood, collected approximately 5 months after surgery. The receptors were sampled from a boy under two years old with tuberous sclerosis and intractable seizures.

V and J are TRBV6-5 and TRBJ2-2; 7 bases align to TRBD1. The V gene's germline CDR1 is MNHEY and CDR2 SVGAGI. With V trimmed by 6 bases and J by 2 bases, 3 bases remained unmatched. This CDR3 contains 14 residues. The CDR3, as DNA: TGTGCCAGCAGGGGGACAGCTAACACCGGGGAGCTGTTTTTT. This translates into CASRGTANTGELFF.

CDR3 region: CASSVVGTSGRTSTDTQYF. The CDR3 DNA sequence: TGTGCCAGCAGCGTAGTAGGGACTAGCGGGAGGACCAGCACAGATACGCAGTATTTT. This chain joins TRBV9 and TRBJ2-3, with 15 bases aligning to TRBD2. The CDR3 covers 19 residues. The germline CDR1 and CDR2 sequences are SGDLS and YYNGEE. J gave up 0 bases and V 0 bases, and 5 bases lay outside the gene matches.

The chain recombines TRBV4-2 with TRBJ1-4; D gene unclear. This CDR3 has 14 residues. Trimming took off 1 base at V and 4 bases at J, with 7 bases between the two ends. Per germline, CDR1 LGHNA and CDR2 YNFKEQ. Here the CDR3 reads CASSQGVSNEKLFF. CDR3 nucleotide sequence: TGTGCCAGCAGCCAAGGGGTCAGTAATGAAAAACTGTTTTTT.